Listed below are T cell receptor beta chains from one sample, sequenced in a study of cytomegalovirus exposure and HLA in healthy donors. Here immunoSEQ multiplex PCR was the method, and the copy in TCRdb shows in-frame clones only, minus some. This sample yields around 270,000 clones, of which approximately 80% are seen a single time; about 0.29% belongs to the top ten. Specimen: PBMCs. All receptors come from a girl aged 2-10 years in good health and CMV-seronegative. CDR3s include the opening cysteine and the closing phenylalanine or tryptophan. A D gene is named only where the DNA matches it firmly. Some rows mark clone size as missing; the rest say once, few, many or name a class of expanded clone.

D,size,J,V,DNA,CDR3
TRBD1,NA,TRBJ2-2,TRBV27,TGTGCCAGCAGTCGCGCACGGGACAGGGGCACCGGGGAGCTGTTTTTT,CASSRARDRGTGELFF
NA,few,TRBJ2-7,TRBV19,TGTGCCAGTAGGAAGGCAGGGACCTACGAGCAGTACTTC,CASRKAGTYEQYF
TRBD1,few,TRBJ1-4,TRBV6-5,TGTGCCAGCAGGACAGGGAATGAAAAACTGTTTTTT,CASRTGNEKLFF
TRBD1,NA,TRBJ1-2,TRBV19,TGTGCCAGTAGTCGGCGGACAGGGGGCGAGAGGGTCTATGGCTACACCTTC,CASSRRTGGERVYGYTF
NA,NA,TRBJ2-2,TRBV5-1,TGCGCCAGCAGCGACCGGGACTCCATATGGTCCTCGAACACCGGGGAGCTGTTTTTT,CASSDRDSIWSSNTGELFF
NA,NA,TRBJ1-3,TRBV28,TGTGCCAGCAGACCGGAGACAGGACATATAAACACCATATATTTT,CASRPETGHINTIYF
NA,NA,TRBJ1-1,TRBV6-1,TGTGCCAGCAGTGATGGCCACATTTACCCGAACACTGAAGCTTTCTTT,CASSDGHIYPNTEAFF
TRBD1,NA,TRBJ2-6,TRBV5-1,TGCGCCAGCACTCCGGACAGGGCAGGGGCCAACGTCCTGACTTTC,CASTPDRAGANVLTF
NA,NA,TRBJ2-5,TRBV7-9,TGTGCCAGCAGCCGTGGGGGTTGGGGGCATGGAGAGACCCAGTACTTC,CASSRGGWGHGETQYF
TRBD1,NA,TRBJ2-2,TRBV14,TGTGCCAGCAGAGAATCCGGGACAGGGACCACCGGGGAGCTGTTTTTT,CASRESGTGTTGELFF
TRBD1,NA,TRBJ1-3,TRBV29-1,TGCAGCGTTAAGGGACAGCCGAACTTTTTTGGAAACACCATATATTTT,CSVKGQPNFFGNTIYF
NA,NA,TRBJ1-1,TRBV7-2,TGTGCCAGCAGCTTAGTTGGGAGGGGCACTGAAGCTTTCTTT,CASSLVGRGTEAFF
TRBD1,NA,TRBJ1-2,TRBV18,TGTGCCAGCTCACCACCAGACAGGGAGAACTATGGCTACACCTTC,CASSPPDRENYGYTF
NA,once,TRBJ2-4,TRBV5-6,TGTGCCAGCAGCCTACAGGGACGGCTAACCAAAAACATTCAGTACTTC,CASSLQGRLTKNIQYF
NA,NA,TRBJ2-7,TRBV6-1,TGTGCCAGCAGTCCACTCTTGGCGGGCGAGCAGTACTTC,CASSPLLAGEQYF
NA,NA,TRBJ1-6,TRBV9,TGTGCCAGCAGCGTACAGGGTGCAAATTCACCCCTCCACTTT,CASSVQGANSPLHF
TRBD2,NA,TRBJ2-1,TRBV28,TGTGCCAGCAGTTTCGCTGGCCCGCGGCAGCGCGGGTATAGCGGGAGGGCCCAGTTCTTC,CASSFAGPRQRGYSGRAQFF
NA,NA,TRBJ1-3,TRBV28,TGTGCCAGCAGTAGACGACAGGACTCTGGAAACACCATATATTTT,CASSRRQDSGNTIYF
NA,NA,TRBJ1-4,TRBV19,TGTGCCAGTAGGGACTCAGGGGAGACTGAAAAACTGTTTTTT,CASRDSGETEKLFF
TRBD1,NA,TRBJ1-5,TRBV6-7,TGTGCCAGCAGTCACCGGGACAGGGGGCTAGGCAATCAGCCCCAGCATTTT,CASSHRDRGLGNQPQHF
NA,NA,TRBJ2-4,TRBV5-6,TGTGCCAGCAGCTTGCCGTTCCTAGCCAAAAACATTCAGTACTTC,CASSLPFLAKNIQYF
TRBD1,NA,TRBJ1-5,TRBV28,TGTGCCAGCAGTTTGGGGGACAGGAGCAATCAGCCCCAGCATTTT,CASSLGDRSNQPQHF
NA,NA,TRBJ2-3,TRBV9,TGTGCCAGCAGCTCGACCCGGGGCACAGATACGCAGTATTTT,CASSSTRGTDTQYF
NA,NA,TRBJ2-2,TRBV7-6,TGTGCCAGCAGCGCTGGCCGGACAGACACCGGGGAGCTGTTTTTT,CASSAGRTDTGELFF
NA,NA,TRBJ2-7,TRBV7-9,TGTTCCAGCACCGGGAGCAGAGTGGTCGAGCAGTACTTC,CSSTGSRVVEQYF
NA,few,TRBJ2-7,TRBV5-6,TGTGCCAGCAGCTTGGGAGCCGGGTACGAGCAGTACTTC,CASSLGAGYEQYF
NA,NA,TRBJ2-2,TRBV2,TGTGCCAGCAGGCCCCTAAACACCGGGGAGCTGTTTTTT,CASRPLNTGELFF
NA,once,TRBJ1-2,TRBV5-4,TGTGCCAGCAGCTTTCAGCGGGGGAGGTATGGCTACACCTTC,CASSFQRGRYGYTF
TRBD1,NA,TRBJ1-4,TRBV5-1,TGCGCCAGCAGCTCCGGACAGGAGGCTGAAAAACTGTTTTTT,CASSSGQEAEKLFF
TRBD1,NA,TRBJ2-2,TRBV28,TGTGCCAGCAGTTCCGGGACAGGGGTGGCCGGGGAGCTGTTTTTT,CASSSGTGVAGELFF
NA,NA,TRBJ2-7,TRBV7-6,TGTGCCAGCAGTACAGGGCCCTACGAGCAGTACTTC,CASSTGPYEQYF
TRBD1,NA,TRBJ1-6,TRBV9,TGTGCCAGCAGTGATACCGGGACAGAGGATTCACCCCTCCACTTT,CASSDTGTEDSPLHF
NA,NA,TRBJ1-4,TRBV6-1,TGTGCCAGCAGCTTCAGCGCAAATGAAAAACTGTTTTTT,CASSFSANEKLFF
NA,NA,TRBJ2-7,TRBV2,TGTGCCAGCACTCCACTATACGAGCAGTACTTC,CASTPLYEQYF
NA,once,TRBJ1-1,TRBV4-1,TGCGCCAGCAGCCTGGGACACAAGAACACTGAAGCTTTCTTT,CASSLGHKNTEAFF
NA,few,TRBJ1-4,TRBV5-1,TGCGCCAGCAGCTTGGCAGGTCACCCGAAGAGTGAAAAACTGTTTTTT,CASSLAGHPKSEKLFF
NA,NA,TRBJ1-2,TRBV25-1,TGTGCCAGCAGTCAGGGGTGGTATGGCTACACCTTC,CASSQGWYGYTF
TRBD1,NA,TRBJ2-7,TRBV27,TGTGCCGGCAGTCCAGGGACAGGGCAGCACGAGCAGTACTTC,CAGSPGTGQHEQYF
TRBD1,once,TRBJ1-1,TRBV7-9,TGTGCCAGCAGTCCGACAGGGGGCCGATTGAACACTGAAGCTTTCTTT,CASSPTGGRLNTEAFF
TRBD2,NA,TRBJ2-1,TRBV6-1,TGTGCCAGCAGTGTACGAACTAGCGGGGGGACGAATGAGCAGTTCTTC,CASSVRTSGGTNEQFF
NA,few,TRBJ1-2,TRBV7-6,TGTGCCAGCAGCTTAGGGCGGACAGCCAACTATGGCTACACCTTC,CASSLGRTANYGYTF
NA,NA,TRBJ2-2,TRBV15,TGTGCCACCAGCAGAGTAGGGGGGGCCGGGGAGCTGTTTTTT,CATSRVGGAGELFF
NA,few,TRBJ2-3,TRBV4-1,TGCGCCAGCAGCCAAGTAGTAGATACGCAGTATTTT,CASSQVVDTQYF
NA,NA,TRBJ1-3,TRBV5-4,TGTGCCAGCAGCTTTACTTTCTTCAACAGGGCGCTTGGAAACACCATATATTTT,CASSFTFFNRALGNTIYF
NA,once,TRBJ1-1,TRBV19,TGTGCCAGTAGTAGGGAGACTGAAGCTTTCTTT,CASSRETEAFF
TRBD1,NA,TRBJ2-3,TRBV9,TGTGCCAGCAGCGCTACAGAACAGGGGACAGATACGCAGTATTTT,CASSATEQGTDTQYF
TRBD1,NA,TRBJ2-7,TRBV27,TGTGCCAGCAGTGGTGGGACAGGCTTCTACGAGCAGTACTTC,CASSGGTGFYEQYF
NA,NA,TRBJ2-4,TRBV5-1,TGCGCCAGCAGCTTGGACAGGGGACTGGAAACAGACATTCAGTACTTC,CASSLDRGLETDIQYF
NA,NA,TRBJ1-1,TRBV28,TGTGCCAGCAGTTTACGCAGGGAATACACTGAAGCTTTCTTT,CASSLRREYTEAFF
TRBD1,NA,TRBJ2-6,TRBV25-1,TGTGCCAGCAGTGACCACGGGACAGGGTCTTCTGGGGCCAACGTCCTGACTTTC,CASSDHGTGSSGANVLTF
NA,once,TRBJ2-1,TRBV18,TGTGCCAGCTCCGAACTAACCGAGCAGTTCTTC,CASSELTEQFF
NA,NA,TRBJ1-1,TRBV11-1,TGTGCCAGCAGCCCCCGTCGGCAGGCCATTAACACTGAAGCTTTCTTT,CASSPRRQAINTEAFF
NA,NA,TRBJ2-1,TRBV30,TGTGCCTGGACAGGGGCCCGGGAGCAGTTCTTC,CAWTGAREQFF
NA,NA,TRBJ1-5,TRBV6-5,TGTGCCAGCAGTTACTCACGCGGGGGGGGGCAGCCCCAGCATTTT,CASSYSRGGGQPQHF
TRBD2,NA,TRBJ2-5,TRBV30,TGTGCCTGGAGTGTACTCCCTAGCGGCGGGTCCCGATGGGAGACCCAGTACTTC,CAWSVLPSGGSRWETQYF
TRBD1,once,TRBJ2-7,TRBV5-5,TGTGCCAGCAGCGAGACAGGGGCCCATGAGCACGAGCAGTACTTC,CASSETGAHEHEQYF
TRBD1,NA,TRBJ2-2,TRBV5-1,TGCGCCAGCAGTAGAGGACAGGAGAACACCGGGGAGCTGTTTTTT,CASSRGQENTGELFF